The 3 T cell receptor beta chains in this list originate from one sample, sequenced in a study of CD8 T cells in Susac syndrome. Random-hexamer reverse transcription was applied to about 0.5 to 1 ug RNA. TCRdb ran MiXCR on the immunoSEQ multiplex PCR reads and lists one entry per CDR3 protein. Of some 48,000 distinct CDR3 sequences listed, around 93% are singletons. The sample taken for sequencing was CD8+ T cells from PBMCs. The receptors originated from a human donor in good health.

The CDR3 reads CASSDTGQGVASAFF. The CDR3 DNA reads as TGTGCCAGCAGTGACACGGGACAGGGGGTAGCCAGTGCTTTCTTT. The V gene is TRBV9, the J gene TRBJ1-1; TRBD1 matches 11 bases. The CDR3 length is 15 residues. The J segment lost 11 bases and the V segment lost 5 bases, leaving 14 bases of the junction unmatched. CDR1 is SGDLS and CDR2 is YYNGEE in the germline V gene.

V gene TRBV5-1 combines with J gene TRBJ2-1; the match to TRBD1 covers 10 bases. With V trimmed by 2 bases and J by 6 bases, 14 bases remained unmatched. From germline, CDR1 is SGHRS and CDR2 YFSETQ. The CDR3 has 18 amino acids. The chain's CDR3 is CASSFEPPGQGMRNEQFF. The CDR3 nucleotides read TGCGCCAGCAGCTTTGAACCCCCGGGACAGGGGATGCGCAATGAGCAGTTCTTC.

The chain is built from TRBV27 and TRBJ2-1, with 14 nucleotides matching TRBD2. Germline V gene sequence: CDR1 MNHEY, CDR2 SMNVEV (reference sequence). With 6 bases clipped from V and 1 base from J, the junction kept 8 bases outside the gene matches. The CDR3 has 18 residues. The CDR3 DNA reads as TGTGCCAGCAGGACTAGCGGGAGGGCCGGTGGGTCCTACAATGAGCAGTTCTTC. As protein: CASRTSGRAGGSYNEQFF.